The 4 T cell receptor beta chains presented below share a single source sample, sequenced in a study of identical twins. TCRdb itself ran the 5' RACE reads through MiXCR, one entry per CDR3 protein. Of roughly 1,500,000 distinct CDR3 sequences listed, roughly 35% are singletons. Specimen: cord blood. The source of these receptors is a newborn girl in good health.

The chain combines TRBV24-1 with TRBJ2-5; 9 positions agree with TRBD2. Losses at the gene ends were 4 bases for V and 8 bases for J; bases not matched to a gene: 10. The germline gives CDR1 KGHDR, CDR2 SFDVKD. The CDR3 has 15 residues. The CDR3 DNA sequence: TGTGCCACCAGTGACCCGACTAGCGGTAAAGGAACCCAGTACTTC. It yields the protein CATSDPTSGKGTQYF.

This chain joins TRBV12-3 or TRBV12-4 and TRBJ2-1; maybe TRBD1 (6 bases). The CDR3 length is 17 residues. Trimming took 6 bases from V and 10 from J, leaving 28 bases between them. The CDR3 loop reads CASRSNRHVDRAYEQFF. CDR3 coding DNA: TGTGCCAGCAGATCTAATCGACATGTGGACAGAGCCTACGAGCAGTTCTTC.

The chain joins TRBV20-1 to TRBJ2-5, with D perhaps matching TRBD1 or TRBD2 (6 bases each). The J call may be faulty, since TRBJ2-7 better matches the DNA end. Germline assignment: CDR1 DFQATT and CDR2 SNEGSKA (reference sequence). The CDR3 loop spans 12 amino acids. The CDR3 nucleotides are TGCAGTGCTGCACAGGGACTTCGCGAGCAGTACTTC. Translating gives CSAAQGLREQYF.

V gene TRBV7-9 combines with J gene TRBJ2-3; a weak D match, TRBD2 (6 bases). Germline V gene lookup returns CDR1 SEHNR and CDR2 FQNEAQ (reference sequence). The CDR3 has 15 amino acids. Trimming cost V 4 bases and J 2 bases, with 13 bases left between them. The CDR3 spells CASSSRGRHTDTQYF. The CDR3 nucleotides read TGTGCCAGCAGCTCGCGGGGACGACACACAGATACGCAGTATTTT.